Detailed here is one T cell receptor beta chain. Its cognate antigen is unknown. The table came from immunoSEQ multiplex PCR; TCRdb's copy has only in-frame clones and leaves some out. This table holds about 130,000 clones, around 94% found once. The thymus was resected at corrective cardiac surgery. Infants, healthy and Finnish, who were having corrective surgery for congenital heart defects served as donors. The data derive from a study of human thymus T cells. Whole-study results and caveats: Thymic and blood repertoires appeared to show biased V and J gene usage. Thymic repertoires of unrelated individuals were reported in related research to overlap highly.

The CDR3 contains 13 residues. V lost 8 bases, J lost 8 bases, and 7 bases stayed unmatched. Germline lookup yields CDR1 MRHNA and CDR2 SNTAGT. The rearrangement joins TRBV6-4 to TRBJ2-1, with TRBD2 matching 9 bases. Sequences were obtained from thymus tissue. This clonotype was sampled from a boy in the first two years of life with a congenital heart defect but otherwise immunologically healthy. The CDR3 nucleotides read TGTGCCAGCTCTAATAGCGGGGGTGATGAGCAGTTCTTC. It is translated as CASSNSGGDEQFF.